These T cell receptor beta chains were read from a single sample in a study of Graves' ophthalmopathy and Graves' hyperthyroidism. TCRdb fed the multiplex PCR reads into MiXCR, producing one record per CDR3 protein. The sample includes over a million distinct CDR3 sequences, about 35% seen only once; the top ten take over 8.5%. Sequencing was performed on peripheral blood or thyroid tissue (not recorded which). The receptors come from an adult man with Graves' hyperthyroidism. CDR3s include the opening cysteine and the closing phenylalanine or tryptophan. A D gene is named only where the DNA matches it firmly. Clone size is stated in some rows and not others, as once, few, many or a class when expanded.

d_call: NA
v_call: TRBV5-6
clone_size: many
j_call: TRBJ1-6
cdr3_nt: TGTGCCAGCAGTAGGGGCGTATATAATTCACCCCTCCACTTT
cdr3_aa: CASSRGVYNSPLHF

d_call: NA
v_call: TRBV29-1
clone_size: NA
j_call: TRBJ2-5
cdr3_nt: TGCAGCGCTAGATATGGGACCCAGTACTTC
cdr3_aa: CSARYGTQYF

d_call: NA
v_call: TRBV3-1
clone_size: NA
j_call: TRBJ1-6
cdr3_nt: TGTGCCAGCAGACTACAGGTAGAGAATTCACCCCTCCACTTT
cdr3_aa: CASRLQVENSPLHF

d_call: NA
v_call: TRBV19
clone_size: NA
j_call: TRBJ1-4
cdr3_nt: TGTGCCCCCGCGACAGCAACTAATGAAAAACTGTTTTTT
cdr3_aa: CAPATATNEKLFF

d_call: TRBD1
v_call: TRBV14
clone_size: few
j_call: TRBJ2-7
cdr3_nt: TGTGCCAGCAGCCAAGTGCCGGGACAGGGGGCCTACGAGCAGTACTTC
cdr3_aa: CASSQVPGQGAYEQYF

d_call: NA
v_call: TRBV7-9
clone_size: many
j_call: TRBJ2-7
cdr3_nt: TGTGCCAGCAGCCTATACAGGGAACACTCCTACGAGCAGTACTTC
cdr3_aa: CASSLYREHSYEQYF

d_call: NA
v_call: TRBV3-1
clone_size: NA
j_call: TRBJ1-5
cdr3_nt: TGTGCCAGCAGCCCCCCGGGACACCCCAAGGAGCAGCCCCAGCATTTT
cdr3_aa: CASSPPGHPKEQPQHF

d_call: NA
v_call: TRBV4-3
clone_size: NA
j_call: TRBJ2-7
cdr3_nt: TGCGCCAGCAGCCATTCGGCGGGGAGCTCCTACGAGCAGTACTTC
cdr3_aa: CASSHSAGSSYEQYF

d_call: TRBD2
v_call: TRBV12-3/TRBV12-4
clone_size: NA
j_call: TRBJ2-5
cdr3_nt: TGTGCCAGCAGCCCCCGGACTAGCGGGGACGTCCAAGAGACCCAGTACTTC
cdr3_aa: CASSPRTSGDVQETQYF

d_call: NA
v_call: TRBV30
clone_size: NA
j_call: TRBJ2-2
cdr3_nt: TGTGCCTGGAGTGTCTGGGGAGCCCCCGGGGAGCTGTTTTTT
cdr3_aa: CAWSVWGAPGELFF

d_call: TRBD1
v_call: TRBV7-7
clone_size: NA
j_call: TRBJ2-6
cdr3_nt: TGTGCCAGCAGCTTCGCATCGACAGGGGGCTCTGGGGCCAACGTCCTGACTTTC
cdr3_aa: CASSFASTGGSGANVLTF

d_call: NA
v_call: TRBV7-2
clone_size: few
j_call: TRBJ2-5
cdr3_nt: TGTGCCAGCAGCTACCCTACAGAGCAAGAGACCCAGTACTTC
cdr3_aa: CASSYPTEQETQYF

d_call: NA
v_call: TRBV6-5
clone_size: few
j_call: TRBJ2-7
cdr3_nt: TGTGCCAGCAGTTACTCAGGGAACTCCTACGAGCAGTACTTC
cdr3_aa: CASSYSGNSYEQYF

d_call: NA
v_call: TRBV7-9
clone_size: NA
j_call: TRBJ1-2
cdr3_nt: TGTGCCAGCAGCCATCGGGCCGGGGATCGAGGCTACACCTTC
cdr3_aa: CASSHRAGDRGYTF

d_call: NA
v_call: TRBV7-4
clone_size: NA
j_call: TRBJ2-3
cdr3_nt: TGTGCCAGCAGCTTTGAGGAACTCAAAGATACGCAGTATTTT
cdr3_aa: CASSFEELKDTQYF

d_call: NA
v_call: TRBV10-3
clone_size: NA
j_call: TRBJ2-2
cdr3_nt: TGTGCCATCAGTGAAGAAGAGGGAGCGGGCGGGGAGCTGTTTTTT
cdr3_aa: CAISEEEGAGGELFF

d_call: NA
v_call: TRBV7-9
clone_size: NA
j_call: TRBJ2-5
cdr3_nt: TGTGCCAGCAGCCACCCCGGGACTTCGGGTGAGACCCAGTACTTC
cdr3_aa: CASSHPGTSGETQYF

d_call: NA
v_call: TRBV29-1
clone_size: many
j_call: TRBJ1-2
cdr3_nt: TGCAGCGTTGAGCGGGGCGCGGGGGGTGGCTACACCTTC
cdr3_aa: CSVERGAGGGYTF

d_call: NA
v_call: TRBV7-2
clone_size: few
j_call: TRBJ2-5
cdr3_nt: TGTGCCAGCAGCCAAAATGGTAGCCCCGGGAGCCGGGAGACCCAGTACTTC
cdr3_aa: CASSQNGSPGSRETQYF

d_call: NA
v_call: TRBV6-1
clone_size: NA
j_call: TRBJ2-7
cdr3_nt: TGTGCCATCAGTGATTCGGCTGGACTCCTAACCTACGAGCAGTACTTC
cdr3_aa: CAISDSAGLLTYEQYF

d_call: NA
v_call: TRBV4-2
clone_size: NA
j_call: TRBJ1-1
cdr3_nt: TGTGCCAGCAGCCAAGTCGGACAGCTTGAAGCTTTCTTT
cdr3_aa: CASSQVGQLEAFF

d_call: TRBD1
v_call: TRBV14
clone_size: NA
j_call: TRBJ1-6
cdr3_nt: TGTGCCAGCAGACAGACAGGGGGTACCTATAATTCACCCCTCCACTTT
cdr3_aa: CASRQTGGTYNSPLHF

d_call: NA
v_call: TRBV14
clone_size: many
j_call: TRBJ1-2
cdr3_nt: TGTGCCAGCCGAGATTCCGGACAGCCCGGGAAGGGCTACACCTTC
cdr3_aa: CASRDSGQPGKGYTF

d_call: NA
v_call: TRBV29-1
clone_size: NA
j_call: TRBJ1-5
cdr3_nt: TGCAGCGTTGAACTGGTACAGCGCCAGCATTTT
cdr3_aa: CSVELVQRQHF

d_call: NA
v_call: TRBV10-3
clone_size: NA
j_call: TRBJ1-5
cdr3_nt: TGTGCCATCAGTCAGAGTGAAGGCAATCAGCCCCAGCATTTT
cdr3_aa: CAISQSEGNQPQHF

d_call: TRBD1
v_call: TRBV24-1
clone_size: many
j_call: TRBJ2-5
cdr3_nt: TGTGCCACCAGTGATTCAAAACAGGGGAAAGAGACCCAGTACTTC
cdr3_aa: CATSDSKQGKETQYF

d_call: NA
v_call: TRBV10-3
clone_size: NA
j_call: TRBJ1-5
cdr3_nt: TGTGCCATCAGAGGAACCGAGGGGAACAATCAGCCCCAGCATTTT
cdr3_aa: CAIRGTEGNNQPQHF

d_call: NA
v_call: TRBV9
clone_size: few
j_call: TRBJ1-2
cdr3_nt: TGTGCCAGCAGCCAAGGTTCTGCTGGGTATGGCTACACCTTC
cdr3_aa: CASSQGSAGYGYTF